These T cell receptor beta chains were read from a single sample in a study of Siglec-9 on CD8 T cells in melanoma. Profiled with immunoSEQ multiplex PCR; TCRdb holds only in-frame clones, not every one. This table has about 33,000 clones, around 82% appearing once. Sequenced: Siglec-9- CD8+ T cells sorted from blood. Receptors were obtained from a human donor in good health. The CDR3 runs from the conserved cysteine through the conserved F or W. The D gene is left open where the match is weak. Clone size is given for some rows only: seen once, a few or many times, or a class if the clone is expanded.

J gene	clone size	CDR3 length	D gene	V gene	CDR3 protein	CDR3 DNA
TRBJ2-3	.	15	.	TRBV15	CATSREDYSTDTQYF	TGTGCCACCAGCAGAGAGGACTACTCCACAGATACGCAGTATTTT
TRBJ1-3	.	14	.	TRBV19	CASSTGGAGNTIYF	TGTGCCAGTAGCACCGGAGGGGCAGGAAACACCATATATTTT
TRBJ1-5	few	15	.	TRBV6-1	CASISGRAGNQPQHF	TGTGCCAGCATCTCGGGGCGAGCGGGCAATCAGCCCCAGCATTTT
TRBJ2-6	.	18	.	TRBV6-4	CASSDSSRSTSGANVLTF	TGTGCCAGCAGTGACTCGAGCAGGTCAACCTCTGGGGCCAACGTCCTGACTTTC
TRBJ2-3	.	15	.	TRBV7-9	CASSPTGGATDTQYF	TGTGCCAGCAGCCCAACCGGTGGAGCCACAGATACGCAGTATTTT
TRBJ1-4	once	15	.	TRBV14	CASSPRTEINEKLFF	TGTGCCAGCAGCCCCCGGACAGAGATTAATGAAAAACTGTTTTTT
TRBJ2-7	.	13	.	TRBV7-9	CASRGAATYEQYF	TGTGCCAGCAGGGGGGCAGCGACCTACGAGCAGTACTTC
TRBJ2-2	once	15	.	TRBV9	CASSVEDSYTGELFF	TGTGCCAGCAGCGTAGAGGACAGCTACACCGGGGAGCTGTTTTTT
TRBJ2-1	.	12	.	TRBV4-2	CASSQDSNEQFF	TGTGCCAGCAGCCAAGATTCCAATGAGCAGTTCTTC
TRBJ2-1	.	16	.	TRBV5-1	CASSPEDSSLINEQFF	TGCGCCAGCAGCCCGGAGGACAGCTCCCTAATCAATGAGCAGTTCTTC
TRBJ1-1	.	16	.	TRBV7-9	CASSLAARGMNTEAFF	TGTGCCAGCAGCTTAGCCGCCCGGGGCATGAACACTGAAGCTTTCTTT
TRBJ1-2	.	13	.	TRBV7-9	CASSLAADYGYTF	TGTGCCAGCAGCTTAGCGGCAGACTATGGCTACACCTTC
TRBJ1-1	few	15	.	TRBV4-1	CASSPMTGMNTEAFF	TGCGCCAGCAGCCCCATGACAGGCATGAACACTGAAGCTTTCTTT
TRBJ1-5	.	12	.	TRBV15	CATSSGGLAQHF	TGTGCCACCAGCAGTGGAGGGTTGGCCCAGCATTTT
TRBJ2-1	.	16	.	TRBV19	CASSTEDVYSGNEQFF	TGTGCCAGTAGTACCGAGGACGTCTACTCGGGGAATGAGCAGTTCTTC
TRBJ1-6	.	13	.	TRBV6-5	CASSPQPDSPLHF	TGTGCCAGCAGTCCCCAGCCGGATTCACCCCTCCACTTT
TRBJ2-1	.	15	TRBD2	TRBV5-6	CASSLGPSGGGEQFF	TGTGCCAGCAGCTTGGGTCCTAGCGGGGGCGGGGAGCAGTTCTTC
TRBJ2-3	once	18	TRBD2	TRBV27	CASSSFPLAGVPTDTQYF	TGTGCCAGCAGTTCTTTCCCCCTAGCGGGAGTCCCCACAGATACGCAGTATTTT
TRBJ1-1	.	13	.	TRBV5-8	CASSVSMNTEAFF	TGTGCCAGCAGCGTGAGTATGAACACTGAAGCTTTCTTT